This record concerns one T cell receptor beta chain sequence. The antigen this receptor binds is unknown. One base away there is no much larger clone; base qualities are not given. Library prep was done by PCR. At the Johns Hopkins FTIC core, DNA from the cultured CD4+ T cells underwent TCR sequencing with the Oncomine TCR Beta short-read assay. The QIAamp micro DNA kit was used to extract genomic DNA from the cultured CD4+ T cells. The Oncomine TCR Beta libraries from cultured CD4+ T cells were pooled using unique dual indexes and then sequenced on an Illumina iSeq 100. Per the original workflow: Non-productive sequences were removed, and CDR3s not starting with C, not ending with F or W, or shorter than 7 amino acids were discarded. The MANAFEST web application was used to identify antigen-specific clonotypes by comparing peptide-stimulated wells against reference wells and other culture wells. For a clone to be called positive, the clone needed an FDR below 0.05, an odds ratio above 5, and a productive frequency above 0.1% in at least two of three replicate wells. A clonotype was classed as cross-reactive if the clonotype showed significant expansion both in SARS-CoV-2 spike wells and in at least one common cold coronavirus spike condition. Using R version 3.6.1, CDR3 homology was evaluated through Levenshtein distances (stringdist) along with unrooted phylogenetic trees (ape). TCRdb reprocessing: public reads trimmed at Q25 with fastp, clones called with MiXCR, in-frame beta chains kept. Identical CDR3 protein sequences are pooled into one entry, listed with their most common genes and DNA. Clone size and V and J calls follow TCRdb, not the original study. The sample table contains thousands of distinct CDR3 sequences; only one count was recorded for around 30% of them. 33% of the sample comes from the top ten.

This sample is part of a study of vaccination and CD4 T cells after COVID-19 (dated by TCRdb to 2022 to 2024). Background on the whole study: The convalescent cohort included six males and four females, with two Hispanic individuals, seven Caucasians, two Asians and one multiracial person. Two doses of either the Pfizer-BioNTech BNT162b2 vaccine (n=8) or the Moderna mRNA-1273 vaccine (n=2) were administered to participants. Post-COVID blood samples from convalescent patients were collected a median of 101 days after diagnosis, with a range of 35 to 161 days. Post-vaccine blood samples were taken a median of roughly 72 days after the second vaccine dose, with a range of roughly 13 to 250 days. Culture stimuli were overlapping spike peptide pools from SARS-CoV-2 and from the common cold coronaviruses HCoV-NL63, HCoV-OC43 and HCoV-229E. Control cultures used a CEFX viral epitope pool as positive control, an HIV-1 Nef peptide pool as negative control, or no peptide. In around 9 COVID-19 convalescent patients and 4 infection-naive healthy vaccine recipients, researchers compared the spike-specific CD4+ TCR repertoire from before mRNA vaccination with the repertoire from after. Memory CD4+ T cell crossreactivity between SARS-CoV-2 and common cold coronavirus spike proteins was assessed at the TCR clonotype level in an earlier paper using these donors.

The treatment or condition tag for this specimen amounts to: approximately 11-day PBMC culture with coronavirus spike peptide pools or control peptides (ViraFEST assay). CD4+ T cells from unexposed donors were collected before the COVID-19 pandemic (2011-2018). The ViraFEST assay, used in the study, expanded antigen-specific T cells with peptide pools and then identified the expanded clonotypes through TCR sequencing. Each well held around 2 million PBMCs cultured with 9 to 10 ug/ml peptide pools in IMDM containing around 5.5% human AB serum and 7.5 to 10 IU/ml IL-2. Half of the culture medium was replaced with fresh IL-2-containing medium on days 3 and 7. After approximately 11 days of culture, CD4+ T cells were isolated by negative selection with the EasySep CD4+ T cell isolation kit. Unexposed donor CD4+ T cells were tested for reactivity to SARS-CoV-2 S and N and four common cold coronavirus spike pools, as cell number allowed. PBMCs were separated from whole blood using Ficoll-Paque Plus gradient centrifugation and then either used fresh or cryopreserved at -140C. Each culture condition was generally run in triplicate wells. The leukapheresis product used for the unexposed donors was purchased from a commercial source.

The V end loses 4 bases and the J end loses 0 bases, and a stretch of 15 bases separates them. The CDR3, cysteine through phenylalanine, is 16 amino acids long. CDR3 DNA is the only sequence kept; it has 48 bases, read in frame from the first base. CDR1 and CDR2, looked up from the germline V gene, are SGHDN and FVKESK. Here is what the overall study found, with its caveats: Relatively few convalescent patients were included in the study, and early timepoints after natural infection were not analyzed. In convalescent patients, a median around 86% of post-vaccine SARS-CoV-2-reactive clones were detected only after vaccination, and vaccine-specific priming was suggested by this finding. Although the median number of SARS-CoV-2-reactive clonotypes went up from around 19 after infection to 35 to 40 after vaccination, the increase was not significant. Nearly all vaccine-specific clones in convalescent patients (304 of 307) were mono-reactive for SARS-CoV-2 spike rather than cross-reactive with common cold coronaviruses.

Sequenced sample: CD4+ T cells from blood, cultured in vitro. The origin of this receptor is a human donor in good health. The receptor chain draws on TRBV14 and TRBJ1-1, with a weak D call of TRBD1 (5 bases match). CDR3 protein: CASSPRVAGMNTEAFF. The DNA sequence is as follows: TGTGCCAGCAGCCCTCGGGTGGCAGGGATGAACACTGAAGCTTTCTTT.